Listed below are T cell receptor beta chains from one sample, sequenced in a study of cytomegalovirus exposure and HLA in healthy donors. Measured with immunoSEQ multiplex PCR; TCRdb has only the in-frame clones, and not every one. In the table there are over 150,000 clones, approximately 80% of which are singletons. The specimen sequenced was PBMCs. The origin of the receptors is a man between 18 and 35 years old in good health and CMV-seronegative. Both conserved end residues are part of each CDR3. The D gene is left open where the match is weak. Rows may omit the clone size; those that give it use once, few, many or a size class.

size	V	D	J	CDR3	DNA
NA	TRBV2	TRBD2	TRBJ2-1	CASRTPSGRVNEQFF	TGTGCCAGCAGAACACCTAGCGGTCGGGTCAATGAGCAGTTCTTC
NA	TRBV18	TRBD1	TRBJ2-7	CASSLGTAYEQYF	TGTGCCAGCTCCCTAGGGACAGCCTACGAGCAGTACTTC
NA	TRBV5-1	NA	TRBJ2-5	CASSLMGASGETQYF	TGCGCCAGCAGCTTGATGGGCGCAAGTGGGGAGACCCAGTACTTC
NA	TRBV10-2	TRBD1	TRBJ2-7	CASIGQDQVPFYEQYF	TGCGCCAGCATAGGACAGGATCAAGTGCCCTTCTACGAGCAGTACTTC
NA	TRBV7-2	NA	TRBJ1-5	CASSPGGPQHF	TGTGCCAGCAGCCCTGGAGGGCCCCAGCATTTT
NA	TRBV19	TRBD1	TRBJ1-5	CASSKTGGSQPQHF	TGTGCCAGTAGTAAGACAGGGGGCAGTCAGCCCCAGCATTTT
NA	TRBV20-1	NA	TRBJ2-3	CSASETDTQYF	TGCAGTGCTTCTGAGACAGATACGCAGTATTTT
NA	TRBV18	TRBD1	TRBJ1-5	CASSGGTGTGLSNQPQHF	TGTGCCAGCTCCGGCGGAACCGGGACAGGGCTGAGCAATCAGCCCCAGCATTTT
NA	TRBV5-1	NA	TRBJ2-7	CASSLFPALGVYEQYF	TGCGCCAGCAGCTTGTTCCCTGCGTTAGGGGTCTACGAGCAGTACTTC
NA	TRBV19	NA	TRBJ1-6	CASSIIGGRNSPLHF	TGTGCCAGTAGTATTATCGGGGGACGCAATTCACCCCTCCACTTT
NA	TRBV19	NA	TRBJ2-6	CASSITIFGQLSFRGSGANVLTF	TGTGCCAGTAGTATAACTATTTTTGGACAGCTCAGTTTTAGAGGCTCTGGGGCCAACGTCCTGACTTTC
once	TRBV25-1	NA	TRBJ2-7	CASSDVGDIYEQYF	TGTGCCAGCAGTGATGTGGGGGACATCTACGAGCAGTACTTC
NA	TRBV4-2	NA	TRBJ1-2	CASSQFSAASGGRFGYGYTF	TGTGCCAGCAGCCAATTTTCGGCGGCCAGCGGGGGGCGCTTCGGATATGGCTACACCTTC
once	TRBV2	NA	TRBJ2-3	CASSVGQDFTDTQYF	TGTGCCAGCAGTGTGGGACAAGACTTCACAGATACGCAGTATTTT
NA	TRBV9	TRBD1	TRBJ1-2	CASSVATLDIGTANYGYTF	TGTGCCAGCAGCGTAGCCACGCTAGATATTGGGACAGCGAACTATGGCTACACCTTC
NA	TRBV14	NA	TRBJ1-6	CASSHGGWNSPLHF	TGTGCCAGCAGCCACGGGGGTTGGAATTCACCCCTCCACTTT
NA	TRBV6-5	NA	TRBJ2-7	CASSLRLGHEQYF	TGTGCCAGCAGCTTGAGACTAGGCCACGAGCAGTACTTC
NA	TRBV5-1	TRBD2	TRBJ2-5	CASRRGADLQETQYF	TGCGCCAGCAGGCGGGGGGCTGACTTACAAGAGACCCAGTACTTC
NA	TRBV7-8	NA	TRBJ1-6	CASSLTGPNSPLHF	TGTGCCAGCAGCCTCACAGGGCCCAATTCACCCCTCCACTTT
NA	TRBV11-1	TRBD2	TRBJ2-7	CASSPLAGRTYEQYF	TGTGCCAGCAGCCCGTTAGCGGGGCGAACATACGAGCAGTACTTC
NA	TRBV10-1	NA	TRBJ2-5	CASSRATQETQYF	TGCGCCAGCAGTCGAGCTACCCAAGAGACCCAGTACTTC
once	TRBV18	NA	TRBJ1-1	CASSPQPIRTESTEAFF	TGTGCCAGCTCACCCCAACCGATTAGAACAGAATCCACTGAAGCTTTCTTT
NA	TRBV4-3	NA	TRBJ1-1	CASSQFAGGSPTEAFF	TGCGCCAGCAGCCAGTTCGCGGGGGGGTCTCCCACTGAAGCTTTCTTT
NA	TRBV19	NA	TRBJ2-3	CASRLERRDTQYF	TGTGCCAGTAGGTTGGAGCGGAGGGATACGCAGTATTTT
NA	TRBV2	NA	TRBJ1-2	CARQRTGTNYGYTF	TGTGCCAGACAAAGAACAGGGACTAACTATGGCTACACCTTC
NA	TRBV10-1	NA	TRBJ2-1	CASSPMGGRIHNEQFF	TGCGCCAGCAGCCCCATGGGGGGGCGGATACACAATGAGCAGTTCTTC
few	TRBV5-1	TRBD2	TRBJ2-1	CASGPGTSGIDEQFF	TGCGCCAGCGGACCCGGGACTAGCGGGATTGATGAGCAGTTCTTC
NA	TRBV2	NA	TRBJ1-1	CASIGGARTEAFF	TGTGCCAGCATCGGGGGGGCGCGGACTGAAGCTTTCTTT
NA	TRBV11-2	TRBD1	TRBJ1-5	CASSLGTGGGQPQHF	TGTGCCAGCAGCTTAGGGACAGGGGGCGGACAGCCCCAGCATTTT
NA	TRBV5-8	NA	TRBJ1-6	CASSRSKHISYNSPLHF	TGTGCCAGCAGCCGCTCAAAACACATCTCCTATAATTCACCCCTCCACTTT
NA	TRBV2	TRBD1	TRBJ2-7	CASREERWTGVEQYF	TGTGCCAGCAGGGAAGAGCGGTGGACAGGGGTTGAGCAGTACTTC
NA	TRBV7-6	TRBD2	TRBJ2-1	CASSLQTGLAGVNEQFF	TGTGCCAGCAGCCTCCAAACGGGACTAGCGGGGGTCAATGAGCAGTTCTTC
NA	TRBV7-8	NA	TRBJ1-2	CASSSGDIRGGYGYTF	TGTGCCAGCAGCTCCGGGGATATCCGGGGAGGCTATGGCTACACCTTC